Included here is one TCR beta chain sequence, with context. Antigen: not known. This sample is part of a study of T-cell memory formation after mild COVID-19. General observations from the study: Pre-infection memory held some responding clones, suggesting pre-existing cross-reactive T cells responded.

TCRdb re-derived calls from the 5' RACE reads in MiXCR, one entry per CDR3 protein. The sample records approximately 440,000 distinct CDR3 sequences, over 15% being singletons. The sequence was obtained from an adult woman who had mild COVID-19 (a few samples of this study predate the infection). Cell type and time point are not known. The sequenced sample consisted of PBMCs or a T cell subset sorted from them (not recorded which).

CDR3 sequence reads: CATSDLNGRQFF. The CDR3 region has the DNA TGTGCCACCAGTGATTTAAACGGGAGGCAGTTCTTC. This chain connects TRBV24-1 to TRBJ2-1, with a tentative D call TRBD2 (6 bases). V lost 1 base and J 12 bases, leaving 9 bases between the germline ends. CDR1 KGHDR and CDR2 SFDVKD come from the germline V gene. There are 12 residues in the CDR3.